This TCR beta chain was found in a study of blood T cell repertoires in COVID-19 (dated by TCRdb to 2018 to 2020). Regarding the research as a whole: Samples covering the acute and convalescent phases of COVID-19 were provided by collaborators in the United States, Italy and Spain. Where available, HLA class I and class II types were obtained from metadata supplied by the sample provider rather than from assay-based typing. A de-identified subject ID, COVID-19 status, age in years and sex were almost always included in the sample metadata. A freely available public database, intended as a resource for researchers studying the immune response to SARS-CoV-2, is where the repertoires were released. The samples were drawn from two sources: the first 160 participants of the ongoing ImmuneRACE study, and fewer than 1,500 subjects contributed by 6 global collaborators. The dataset comprised deeply sampled blood TCRbeta repertoires from subjects exposed to, actively infected with, or recovered from COVID-19. The material from the prospective study consisted of cDNA or gDNA derived from T cells, B-cell-depleted T cells, or PBMCs.

TCRbeta CDR3 regions were amplified from genomic DNA using the immunoSEQ Assay, a bias-controlled multiplex PCR. Concerning the study's data processing: Within the assay, amplification of reference gene primers was used to estimate how many nucleated cells each sample contained. To quantify the absolute abundance of each unique TCRbeta CDR3 rearrangement, sequence reads were collapsed and filtered. For each sample, productive Simpson clonality was calculated by taking the square root of Simpson's diversity index across productive rearrangements. Drawn from immuneACCESS, this table holds only the in-frame rearrangements with V and J called that TCRdb kept. Clones are partly lost; checked studies trace under half to an unresolved V gene and leave the rest unexplained. The V and J calls and the clone size are those of that table, but D and trimming were determined from the DNA. Present in this sample are some 280,000 clones, 86% of which were seen just once. Of the sample, 3% is held by the ten largest clones.

A word on this clone: Its cognate antigen has yet to be identified. Nothing much larger sits one base from this clone, and base qualities are not available.

Paper-wide results and their limitations: Clinical and demographic metadata were provided uncurated, with the amount varying by source and participant.

CDR1 and CDR2, per the germline V gene, are SGDLS and YYNGEE. The trim is 3 bases for V and 2 bases for J, with a gap of 11 bases between the germline ends. From cysteine to phenylalanine, the CDR3 is 14 amino acids long. Kept here is only the CDR3 DNA, which spans 42 bases and is read in frame from base 1. Whole blood was collected in K2EDTA tubes by collaborating institutions according to the institutions' own protocols. For TCRbeta analysis, collaborators shipped samples as frozen whole blood, isolated PBMCs, or DNA extracted from either of those sample types. This receptor chain uses TRBV9 and TRBJ2-5, with TRBD2 as a weak D call on 5 bases. The receptor was derived from a woman between 25 and 40 years old with active or convalescent COVID-19. Sequenced: peripheral blood. CDR3 protein: CASSGRAVQETQYF. In nucleotides, the sequence is TGTGCCAGCAGCGGTAGAGCGGTTCAAGAGACCCAGTACTTC.